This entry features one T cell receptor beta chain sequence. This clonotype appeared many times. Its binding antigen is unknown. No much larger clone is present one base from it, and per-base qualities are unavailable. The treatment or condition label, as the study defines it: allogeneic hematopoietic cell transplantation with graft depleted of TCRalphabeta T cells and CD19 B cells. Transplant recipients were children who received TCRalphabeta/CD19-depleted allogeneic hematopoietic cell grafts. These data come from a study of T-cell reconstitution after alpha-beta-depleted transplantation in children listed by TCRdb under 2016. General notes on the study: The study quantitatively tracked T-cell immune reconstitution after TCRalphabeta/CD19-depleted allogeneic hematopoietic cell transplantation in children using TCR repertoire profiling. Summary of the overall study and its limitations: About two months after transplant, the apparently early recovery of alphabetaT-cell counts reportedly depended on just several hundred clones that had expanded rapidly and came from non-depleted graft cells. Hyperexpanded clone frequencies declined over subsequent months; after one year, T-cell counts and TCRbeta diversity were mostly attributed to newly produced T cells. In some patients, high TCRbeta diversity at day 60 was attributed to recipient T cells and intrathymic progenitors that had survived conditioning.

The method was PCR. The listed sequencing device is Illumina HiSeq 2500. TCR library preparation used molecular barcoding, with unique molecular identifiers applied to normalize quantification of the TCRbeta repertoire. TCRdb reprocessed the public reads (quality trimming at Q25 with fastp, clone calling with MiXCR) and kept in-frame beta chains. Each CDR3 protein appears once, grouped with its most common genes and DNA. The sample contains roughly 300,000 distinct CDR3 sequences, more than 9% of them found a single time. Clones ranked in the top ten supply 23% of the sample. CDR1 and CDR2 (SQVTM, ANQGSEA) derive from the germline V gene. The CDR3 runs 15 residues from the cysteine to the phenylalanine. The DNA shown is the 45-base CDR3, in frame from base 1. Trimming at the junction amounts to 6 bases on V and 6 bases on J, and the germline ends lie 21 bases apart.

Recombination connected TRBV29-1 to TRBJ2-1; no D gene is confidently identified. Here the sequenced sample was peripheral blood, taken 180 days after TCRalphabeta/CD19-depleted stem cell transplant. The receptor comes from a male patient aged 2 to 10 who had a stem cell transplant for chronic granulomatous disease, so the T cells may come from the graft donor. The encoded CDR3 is CSVELTSWRSNEQFF. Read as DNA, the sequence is TGCAGCGTCGAACTGACAAGTTGGCGGAGCAATGAGCAGTTCTTC.